These 14 T cell receptor beta chains were all obtained from the same sample, sequenced in a study of resident and recirculating memory T cells in vitiligo. Data came from immunoSEQ multiplex PCR; TCRdb stores just in-frame clones and leaves some out. The sample includes tens of thousands of clones, 91% of them seen just once. Sequenced: blood. These receptors were collected from a male donor with vitiligo.

This chain links TRBV5-6 with TRBJ1-6; D not certain. V lost 0 bases and J 11 bases, leaving 6 bases between the germline ends. Germline V lookup: CDR1 SGHDT, CDR2 YYEEEE. The CDR3 loop spans 12 amino acids. CDR3 DNA sequence: TGTGCCAGCAGCTTGGGGCAACCACCCCTCCACTTT. Its translation is CASSLGQPPLHF.

This clone was found a few times. The chain carries TRBV19 and TRBJ1-4; 8 nucleotides match TRBD1. The V gene's germline CDR1 is LNHDA and CDR2 SQIVND (reference sequence). The J segment lost 8 bases and the V segment lost 5 bases, leaving 7 bases of the junction unmatched. This CDR3 has 14 amino acids. CDR3 in amino acids: CASSFDRGTEKLFF. The CDR3 DNA is TGTGCCAGTAGTTTCGACAGGGGTACCGAAAAACTGTTTTTT.

The J gene is TRBJ2-5, the V gene TRBV12-5, with TRBD1 matching over 11 bases. From germline, CDR1 is LGHNT and CDR2 FRNRAP. Germline trimming cut 7 bases from V and 5 bases from J; bases unmatched to any gene: 6. The CDR3 covers 14 residues. DNA of the CDR3: TGTGCTAGTGCACCGGGACAGGGGGAGGAGACCCAGTACTTC. It translates to CASAPGQGEETQYF.

The J gene is TRBJ2-3, the V gene TRBV2; TRBD2 matches at 7 bases. Germline V lookup: CDR1 SNHLY, CDR2 FYNNEI. The CDR3 contains 17 residues. J lost 0 bases, V lost 7 bases, and 13 bases had no gene match. CDR3 residues: CASTMTRRGTSTDTQYF. The CDR3 DNA reads TGTGCCAGCACCATGACTAGGCGGGGGACTAGCACAGATACGCAGTATTTT.

This rearrangement joins TRBV5-1 to TRBJ1-2; 7 bases are shared with TRBD1. The CDR3 loop spans 14 amino acids. The V segment lost 4 bases and the J segment 4 bases; nucleotides outside the gene matches: 7. Germline V gene lookup returns CDR1 SGHRS and CDR2 YFSETQ. The CDR3 loop is CASSTDRSLYGYTF. CDR3 nucleotides: TGCGCCAGCAGCACGGACAGGTCCCTCTATGGCTACACCTTC.

J is TRBJ1-2 and V is TRBV11-1; the D gene is possibly TRBD1 (5 bases). Looked up from germline, CDR1 is SGHAT and CDR2 is FQDESV (reference sequence). The CDR3 has 15 amino acids. The V and J ends lost 5 bases and 1 base respectively, with 14 bases between them. In nucleotides, the CDR3 is TGTGCCAGCAGCCCGAGCATGACAGATAACTATGGCTACACCTTC. Its protein product is CASSPSMTDNYGYTF.

This sequence joins TRBV23-1 and TRBJ1-6, with TRBD1 matching over 8 bases. TRBV23-1 is reported as an ORF; its role is uncertain. V lost 7 bases and J lost 7; bases outside the gene matches: 9. This CDR3 region has 15 residues. The DNA of the CDR3 is TGCGCCAGCAACCGGACAGGGCGATTCAATTCACCCCTCCACTTT. This codes for CASNRTGRFNSPLHF.

This clone was counted once. The V call is TRBV30, the J call TRBJ1-5; maybe TRBD1 (5 bases). CDR1 is GTSNPN, CDR2 SVGIG, per germline (reference sequence). This CDR3 is 14 amino acids long. V was cut by 0 bases and J by 4 bases, with 10 bases left in between. Here the CDR3 reads CAWSVGAGNQPQHF. The CDR3 DNA reads as TGTGCCTGGAGTGTTGGGGCAGGGAATCAGCCCCAGCATTTT.

The chain employs TRBV4-3 and TRBJ1-6; the match to TRBD1 covers 10 bases. This CDR3 has 20 amino acids. Unmatched junction bases numbered 8, after V lost 0 bases and J lost 0 bases. Per the germline V gene, CDR1 is LGHNA and CDR2 is YSLEER. CDR3 in DNA: TGCGCCAGCAGCCAAGATCCCCCGGGACAGGGGAGCTCCTATAATTCACCCCTCCACTTT. This gives the protein CASSQDPPGQGSSYNSPLHF.

The V gene is TRBV28, the J gene TRBJ1-1; D may be TRBD1 (5 bases). The CDR3 extends over 15 amino acids. Trimming removed 5 bases from V and 0 bases from J, with 13 bases in between. Germline values: CDR1 MDHEN, CDR2 SYDVKM. The CDR3 bases are TGTGCCAGCAGTACCCCGACAGTGATGAACACTGAAGCTTTCTTT. Residues: CASSTPTVMNTEAFF. The whole variable domain, remainder taken from reference TRBV28 and TRBJ1-1, is DVKVTQSSRYLVKRTGEKVFLECVQDMDHENMFWYRQDPGLGLRLIYFSYDVKMKEKGDIPEGYSVSREKKERFSLILESASTNQTSMYLCASSTPTVMNTEAFFGQGTRLTVV.

The CDR3 nucleotides read TGTGCCACCAGCAGAGATTCGGTTTTGGATAATTCACCCCTCCACTTT. Amino acids: CATSRDSVLDNSPLHF. The V gene is TRBV15, the J gene TRBJ1-6; D is unresolved. The CDR3 length is 16 residues. Trimming removed 0 bases at V and 5 bases at J, with 11 bases between. CDR1 LNHNV and CDR2 YYDKDF come from the germline V gene (reference sequence).

The V and J genes are TRBV6-5 and TRBJ1-2; maybe TRBD1 (6 bases). Between the trimmed V and J ends, which lost 6 bases and 7 bases, there was a span of 18 bases. CDR1 is MNHEY and CDR2 is SVGAGI in the germline V gene. This CDR3 contains 14 residues. CDR3 region: CASRPDRLLAGYTF. Written as DNA, the CDR3 is TGTGCCAGCAGACCAGACAGGCTCCTAGCTGGCTACACCTTC.

The chain recombines TRBV9 with TRBJ1-2, with 8 bases that match TRBD1. The germline CDR1 and CDR2 sequences are SGDLS and YYNGEE. The CDR3 runs to 15 residues. With 0 bases clipped from V and 1 base from J, the junction kept 2 bases outside the gene matches. The CDR3 DNA reads TGTGCCAGCAGCGTAGGTGGACAGGGTAACTATGGCTACACCTTC. Translation: CASSVGGQGNYGYTF.

The chain combines TRBV5-6 with TRBJ1-2, with TRBD1 identical over 8 bases. Per germline, CDR1 SGHDT and CDR2 YYEEEE. There are 14 residues in the CDR3. V trimming: 4 bases; J trimming: 8 bases; junction bases outside the gene matches: 10. CDR3 coding DNA: TGTGCCAGCAGCGTAAGGGACAGGCCCAGGGGCTACACCTTC. It is translated as CASSVRDRPRGYTF.